The 21 T cell receptor beta chains listed next were all sequenced from one sample in a study of blood T cell repertoires in COVID-19. Here immunoSEQ multiplex PCR was the method, and the copy in TCRdb shows in-frame clones only, minus some. Here the sample spans 250,000 to 300,000 clones, 75% to 85% being singletons. Material: peripheral blood. The receptors come from a man between 45 and 60 years old with active or convalescent COVID-19.

This chain joins TRBV12-3 or TRBV12-4 and TRBJ1-2, with D possibly matching TRBD1 (6 bases). This CDR3 has 13 amino acids. Trimming took off 5 bases at V and 4 bases at J, with 11 bases between the two ends. The CDR3 DNA follows: TGTGCCAGCAGTCCTTCAGGGGCCTATGGCTACACCTTC. This encodes CASSPSGAYGYTF.

This clone occurred once. This chain joins TRBV24-1 and TRBJ2-1; the D is unclear. The CDR3 length is 12 residues. The V gene lost 5 bases and the J gene lost 5 bases, with 6 bases spanning the gap. The germline gives CDR1 KGHDR, CDR2 SFDVKD. The CDR3 loop is CATSAEDNEQFF. CDR3 nucleotide sequence: TGTGCCACCAGTGCAGAGGACAATGAGCAGTTCTTC.

The genes are TRBV7-6 and TRBJ2-1; 7 bases match TRBD2. CDR3 length: 16 amino acids. J gave up 0 bases and V 1 base, and 3 bases lay outside the gene matches. Germline CDR1 and CDR2: SGHVS and FNYEAQ. In DNA, the CDR3 is TGTGCCAGCAGCTTAGTAGGCGGGAGCTCCTACAATGAGCAGTTCTTC. Protein sequence: CASSLVGGSSYNEQFF.

Written as DNA, the CDR3 is TGTGCCTGGGAGCCGGGACAACGGAACTATGGCTACACCTTC. Translated: CAWEPGQRNYGYTF. The V call is TRBV30, the J call TRBJ1-2, with D possibly matching TRBD1 (6 bases). V was clipped by 5 bases and J by 2 bases, with 15 bases between them. The CDR3 extends over 14 amino acids. The germline V gene encodes CDR1 GTSNPN and CDR2 SVGIG (reference sequence). The full variable domain, completed using reference TRBV30 and TRBJ1-2, is SQTIHQWPATLVQPVGSPLSLECTVEGTSNPNLYWYRQAAGRGLQLLFYSVGIGQISSEVPQNLSASRPQDRQFILSSKKLLLSDSGFYLCAWEPGQRNYGYTFGSGTRLTVV.

Concerning this clone: This same CDR3 is encoded by further DNA sequences in the sample. The chain employs TRBV18 and TRBJ2-7, with D perhaps TRBD1 (6 bases). CDR3 length: 13 amino acids. The V gene's germline CDR1 is KGHSH and CDR2 LQKENI. V gave up 6 bases and J gave up 2 bases, with 11 bases separating them. The CDR3 DNA reads TGTGCCAGCTCGCCGGACAGCACCTACGAGCAGTACTTC. Protein: CASSPDSTYEQYF.

The V call is TRBV4-1, the J call TRBJ2-7, with a weak D call TRBD2 (5 bases). The CDR3 loop spans 16 amino acids. Germline V gene sequence: CDR1 MGHRA, CDR2 YSYEKL. Trimming cost V 0 bases and J 1 base, with 13 bases left between them. The CDR3 DNA reads as TGCGCCAGCAGCCAAGAAAGTCTCGGCGGGTCCTACGAGCAGTACTTC. As protein: CASSQESLGGSYEQYF.

The rearrangement joins TRBV5-1 to TRBJ1-1; D may be TRBD1 (6 bases). CDR1 and CDR2 (germline): SGHRS, YFSETQ. V dropped 0 bases and J dropped 1 base, with 13 bases sitting between them. The CDR3 has 16 amino acids. The CDR3, as DNA: TGCGCCAGCAGCTTGGGTTTCGGACAGACGAACACTGAAGCTTTCTTT. The encoded protein is CASSLGFGQTNTEAFF.

This chain links TRBV3-1 (or the pseudogene TRBV3-2) with TRBJ2-1; TRBD2 matches 7 bases. The germline V gene has CDR1 LGHDT and CDR2 YNNKEL (reference sequence). This CDR3 has 12 amino acids. Trimming removed 1 base from V and 10 bases from J; junction bases left unmatched: 1. The CDR3 nucleotides are TGTGCCAGCAGCCAAGGAGCGGGGGAGCAGTTCTTC. This translates into CASSQGAGEQFF.

V usage is TRBV18 and J usage is TRBJ1-1; TRBD1 matches 11 bases. CDR1 KGHSH and CDR2 LQKENI come from the germline V gene. This CDR3 has 16 residues. V dropped 3 bases and J dropped 1; count of bases not matched to a gene: 4. The CDR3 DNA follows: TGTGCCAGCTCACCTACAGGACAGGGGGCGAACACTGAAGCTTTCTTT. Encoded protein: CASSPTGQGANTEAFF.

The V gene is TRBV5-1, the J gene TRBJ1-2, with 11 nucleotides matching TRBD1. The CDR3 is 15 residues long. CDR1 is SGHRS and CDR2 is YFSETQ in the germline V gene. V lost 4 bases, J lost 6 bases, and 8 bases stayed unmatched. This CDR3 is CASSPGQGAIDGYTF. The CDR3 region has the DNA TGCGCCAGCAGCCCCGGACAGGGGGCGATCGATGGCTACACCTTC.

The V gene is TRBV12-3 or TRBV12-4, the J gene TRBJ2-1, with D uncertain. CDR3 length: 11 residues. V dropped 8 bases and J dropped 4 bases, with 6 bases sitting between them. Here the CDR3 DNA reads TGTGCCAGCGGGCCGTACAATGAGCAGTTCTTC. Its protein product is CASGPYNEQFF.

This clone was picked up one time. This rearrangement joins TRBV5-1 to TRBJ1-4; 9 nucleotides line up with TRBD1. The length of the CDR3 is 15 residues. Germline V CDR1 and CDR2: SGHRS, YFSETQ. J lost 5 bases, V lost 2 bases, and 4 bases had no gene match. CDR3 DNA sequence: TGCGCCAGCAGCTTTTCCGGGACAGGGAATGAAAAACTGTTTTTT. It specifies CASSFSGTGNEKLFF.

The chain carries TRBV5-1 and TRBJ1-2, with D possibly matching TRBD1 (6 bases). V was cut by 2 bases and J by 8 bases, with 13 bases left in between. The CDR3 is made up of 13 amino acids. Germline-derived CDR1 and CDR2 are SGHRS and YFSETQ. As DNA, the CDR3 is TGCGCCAGCAGCTTTCAGGGGTTGGAGGGCTACACCTTC. As protein: CASSFQGLEGYTF. The entire variable domain, with the rest obtained from reference TRBV5-1 and TRBJ1-2, is as follows: KAGVTQTPRYLIKTRGQQVTLSCSPISGHRSVSWYQQTPGQGLQFLFEYFSETQRNKGNFPGRFSGRQFSNSRSEMNVSTLELGDSALYLCASSFQGLEGYTFGSGTRLTVV.

V is TRBV11-3 and J is TRBJ2-2; 13 bases map to TRBD2. The CDR3 is made up of 18 amino acids. Germline V gene lookup returns CDR1 SGHNT and CDR2 YENEEA. V lost 5 bases to trimming and J lost 4 bases; unmatched junction nucleotides: 10. In DNA form, the CDR3 reads TGTGCCAGCAGCCCACAACTAGCGGGAGGGTTCGGCACCGGGGAGCTGTTTTTT. This sequence encodes CASSPQLAGGFGTGELFF.

This chain joins TRBV7-2 and TRBJ2-1; D unclear. V was shortened by 5 bases and J by 3 bases, with 14 bases between the two germline ends. The CDR3 totals 15 residues. Per germline, CDR1 SGHTA and CDR2 FQGNSA. CDR3: CASSPISTFYNEQFF. The CDR3 DNA is TGTGCCAGCAGCCCGATCTCGACATTCTACAATGAGCAGTTCTTC. Filled out from reference TRBV7-2 and TRBJ2-1, the complete variable domain reads GAGVSQSPSNKVTEKGKDVELRCDPISGHTALYWYRQSLGQGLEFLIYFQGNSAPDKSGLPSDRFSAERTGGSVSTLTIQRTQQEDSAVYLCASSPISTFYNEQFFGPGTRLTVL.

The rearrangement joins TRBV5-1 to TRBJ2-2; D unresolved. Looked up from germline, CDR1 is SGHRS and CDR2 is YFSETQ. The CDR3 sequence is 14 residues long. Deletions cut 1 base from V and 0 bases from J, with 4 bases between. The CDR3 sequence: CASSLSSNTGELFF. The CDR3 nucleotides are TGCGCCAGCAGCTTGTCTTCGAACACCGGGGAGCTGTTTTTT.

This chain links TRBV7-3 with TRBJ2-1; a weak D match, TRBD2 (6 bases). This CDR3 contains 15 residues. CDR1 is SGHTA and CDR2 is FQGTGA in the germline V gene. V lost 0 bases to trimming and J lost 0 bases, with 6 bases between them. The chain's CDR3 is CASSLTAGSYNEQFF. CDR3 coding DNA: TGTGCCAGCAGCTTAACAGCGGGCTCCTACAATGAGCAGTTCTTC.

This sequence joins TRBV30 and TRBJ2-3; D possibly corresponds to TRBD2 (5 bases). The CDR3 totals 14 residues. The V gene lost 0 bases and the J gene lost 5 bases, with 12 bases spanning the gap. Germline V gene data show CDR1 as GTSNPN and CDR2 as SVGIG (reference sequence). CDR3 nucleotides: TGTGCCTGGAGTGTAACGGGGAGTGGAGATACGCAGTATTTT. This gives the protein CAWSVTGSGDTQYF. Looking up the rest from reference TRBV30 and TRBJ2-3 gives the full variable domain: SQTIHQWPATLVQPVGSPLSLECTVEGTSNPNLYWYRQAAGRGLQLLFYSVGIGQISSEVPQNLSASRPQDRQFILSSKKLLLSDSGFYLCAWSVTGSGDTQYFGPGTRLTVL.

V gene TRBV2 combines with J gene TRBJ2-7, with a tentative D call TRBD2 (6 bases). Germline V gives CDR1 SNHLY, CDR2 FYNNEI. The V end lost 5 bases, the J end lost 7 bases, and 12 bases lay between the germline ends. The CDR3 has 12 residues. In DNA form, the CDR3 reads TGTGCCAGCAGTCAAACTAGCTTGGAGCAGTACTTC. Protein product: CASSQTSLEQYF.

V and J are TRBV2 and TRBJ1-2; D not resolved. The germline CDR1 and CDR2 sequences are SNHLY and FYNNEI. The CDR3 covers 11 residues. The germline V and J ends were trimmed by 3 bases and 8 bases, with 7 bases remaining between them. The CDR3 reads CASSEQVGYTF. CDR3 nucleotides: TGTGCCAGCAGTGAGCAGGTCGGCTACACCTTC. Full variable domain (outside the CDR3, taken from reference TRBV2 and TRBJ1-2): EPEVTQTPSHQVTQMGQEVILRCVPISNHLYFYWYRQILGQKVEFLVSFYNNEISEKSEIFDDQFSVERPDGSNFTLKIRSTKLEDSAMYFCASSEQVGYTFGSGTRLTVV.

The J gene is TRBJ2-3, the V gene TRBV6-2 or TRBV6-3; 9 bases line up with TRBD2. The CDR3 is made up of 15 amino acids. Per the germline V gene, CDR1 is MNHEY and CDR2 is SVGEGT. The ends lost 6 bases at V and 6 bases at J; junction bases unmatched: 10. The CDR3 bases are TGTGCCAGCAGCCTAGCGGGATCGCGCCTGGATACGCAGTATTTT. Protein: CASSLAGSRLDTQYF.